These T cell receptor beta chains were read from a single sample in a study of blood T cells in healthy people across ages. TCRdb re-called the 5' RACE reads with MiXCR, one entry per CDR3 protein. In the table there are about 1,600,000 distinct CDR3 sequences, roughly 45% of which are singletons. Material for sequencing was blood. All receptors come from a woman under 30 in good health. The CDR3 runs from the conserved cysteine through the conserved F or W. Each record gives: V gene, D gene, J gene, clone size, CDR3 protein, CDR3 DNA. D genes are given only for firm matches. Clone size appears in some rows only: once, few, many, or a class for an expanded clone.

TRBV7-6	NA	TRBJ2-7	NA	CASSPGQGLAYEQYF	TGTGCCAGCAGCCCCGGACAGGGACTAGCCTACGAGCAGTACTTC
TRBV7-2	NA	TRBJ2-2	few	CASSPPGTQNTGELFF	TGTGCCAGCAGCCCCCCCGGGACACAGAACACCGGGGAGCTGTTTTTT
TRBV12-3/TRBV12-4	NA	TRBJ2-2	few	CASSRVGELFF	TGTGCCAGCAGTCGGGTTGGGGAGCTGTTTTTT
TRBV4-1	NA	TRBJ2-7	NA	CASSLKPGRAEQYF	TGCGCCAGCAGCCTTAAGCCGGGCAGGGCAGAGCAGTACTTC
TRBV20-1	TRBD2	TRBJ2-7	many	CSARDGLAGEAYEQYF	TGCAGTGCTAGAGATGGGCTAGCGGGAGAAGCCTACGAGCAGTACTTC
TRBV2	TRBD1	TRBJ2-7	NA	CASNPGTGGLHEQYF	TGTGCCAGCAACCCCGGGACAGGGGGCTTGCACGAGCAGTACTTC
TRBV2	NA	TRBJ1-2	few	CASSEDDYGYTF	TGTGCCAGCAGTGAAGATGACTATGGCTACACCTTC
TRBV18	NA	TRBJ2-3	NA	CASAPGSGDTQYF	TGTGCCAGCGCACCAGGCAGCGGAGATACGCAGTATTTT
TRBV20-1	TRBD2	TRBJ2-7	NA	CSARDPRTSARNEQYF	TGCAGTGCTAGAGATCCTCGGACTAGCGCCCGTAATGAGCAGTACTTC
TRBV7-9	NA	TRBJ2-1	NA	CASSPDWSEQFF	TGTGCCAGCAGCCCGGACTGGAGTGAGCAGTTCTTC
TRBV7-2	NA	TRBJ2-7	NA	CASSGESYNEQYF	TGTGCCAGCAGCGGGGAGTCCTACAATGAGCAGTACTTC
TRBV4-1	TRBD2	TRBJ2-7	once	CASSQVVASGGAYEQYF	TGCGCCAGCAGCCAAGTTGTGGCTAGCGGGGGGGCCTACGAGCAGTACTTC
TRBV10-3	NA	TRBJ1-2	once	CAISESRTDYGYTF	TGTGCCATCAGTGAGTCCAGGACCGACTATGGCTACACCTTC
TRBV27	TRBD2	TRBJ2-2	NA	CASTIPGLAGGLTGELFF	TGTGCCAGCACCATCCCTGGGCTAGCGGGGGGGCTGACCGGGGAGCTGTTTTTT
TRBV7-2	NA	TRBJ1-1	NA	CASSLHMNTEAFF	TGTGCCAGCAGTTTACACATGAACACTGAAGCTTTCTTT
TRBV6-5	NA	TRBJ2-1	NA	CASSASDYNEQFF	TGTGCCAGCAGTGCCTCGGACTACAATGAGCAGTTCTTC
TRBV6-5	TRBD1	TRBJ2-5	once	CASKKQGARETQYF	TGTGCCAGCAAAAAACAGGGGGCGCGAGAGACCCAGTACTTC
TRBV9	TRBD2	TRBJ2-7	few	CASNGLAGDRYEQYF	TGTGCCAGCAACGGACTAGCGGGGGATCGGTACGAGCAGTACTTC
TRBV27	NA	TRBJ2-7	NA	CASSSGTPTYNEQYF	TGTGCCAGCAGTTCCGGGACTCCGACCTACAATGAGCAGTACTTC
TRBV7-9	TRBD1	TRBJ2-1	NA	CASSSGQGARLSEQFF	TGTGCCAGCAGCTCAGGACAGGGGGCGAGGTTGAGTGAGCAGTTCTTC
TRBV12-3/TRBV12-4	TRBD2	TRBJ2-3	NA	CASTWGSGVSTDTQYF	TGTGCCAGCACCTGGGGCAGCGGGGTTAGCACAGATACGCAGTATTTT
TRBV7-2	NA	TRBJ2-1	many	CASSLGKQGPTYNEQFF	TGTGCCAGCAGCTTAGGTAAACAGGGACCCACCTACAATGAGCAGTTCTTC
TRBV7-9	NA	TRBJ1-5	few	CASSLDHQPQHF	TGTGCCAGCAGCTTAGACCATCAGCCCCAGCATTTT
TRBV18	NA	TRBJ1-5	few	CASSPQSGLNQPQHF	TGTGCCAGCTCACCACAGTCAGGTCTAAATCAGCCCCAGCATTTT
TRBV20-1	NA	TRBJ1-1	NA	CSARDQENLGSGAFF	TGCAGTGCTAGAGATCAGGAAAACTTGGGATCGGGCGCTTTCTTT
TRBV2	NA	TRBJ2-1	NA	CASSTQETQFF	TGTGCCAGCAGTACCCAAGAGACCCAGTTCTTC
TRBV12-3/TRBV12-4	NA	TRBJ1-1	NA	CASSPTGQSSEAFF	TGTGCCAGCAGTCCCACGGGACAAAGTTCCGAAGCTTTCTTT
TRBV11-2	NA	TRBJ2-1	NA	CASSSDGGHNEQFF	TGTGCCAGCAGCTCGGACGGCGGACACAATGAGCAGTTCTTC
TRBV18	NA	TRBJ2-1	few	CASSLSSYSEQFF	TGTGCCAGCTCACTAAGCTCCTACAGTGAGCAGTTCTTC
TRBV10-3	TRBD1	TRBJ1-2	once	CAVSDGTGRYGYTF	TGTGCCGTCAGTGACGGGACAGGGCGGTATGGCTACACCTTC
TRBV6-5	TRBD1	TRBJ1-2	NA	CASARDRDAGYTF	TGTGCGTCCGCACGGGACAGGGATGCTGGCTACACCTTC
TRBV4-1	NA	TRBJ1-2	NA	CASSQGSGYNYGYTF	TGCGCCAGCAGCCAAGGTTCGGGATATAACTATGGCTACACCTTC
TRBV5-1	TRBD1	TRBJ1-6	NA	CASALQGNSPHHF	TGCGCCAGCGCCCTACAGGGGAATTCACCCCACCACTTT
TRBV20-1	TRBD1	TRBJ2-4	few	CSAEGTGEGMGLAKNIQYF	TGCAGTGCTGAGGGGACAGGGGAAGGCATGGGGTTAGCCAAAAACATTCAGTACTTC
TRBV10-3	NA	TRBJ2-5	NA	CAISDGEQETQYF	TGTGCCATCAGTGACGGTGAACAAGAGACCCAGTACTTC
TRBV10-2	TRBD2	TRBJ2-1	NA	CASSASGVSSYNEQFF	TGCGCCAGCAGCGCTAGCGGGGTCTCCTCCTACAATGAGCAGTTCTTC
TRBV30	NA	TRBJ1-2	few	CACAGPDYGYTF	TGTGCCTGTGCGGGACCGGACTATGGCTACACCTTC
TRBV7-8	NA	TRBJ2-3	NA	CASSLTSNTDTQYF	TGTGCCAGCAGCCTAACTTCGAACACAGATACGCAGTATTTT